This TCR beta chain was obtained from a study of beta chain features in type 1 diabetes. This clone was seen a handful of times. Its antigen is not known. Trimming removed 4 bases from V and 5 bases from J, with 15 bases in between. CDR3 length: 15 residues. Germline lookup yields CDR1 SGHTA and CDR2 FQGNSA. Expressed TCRB transcripts were sequenced because the isolated RNA had all been reverse transcribed beforehand. The method was immunoSEQ multiplex PCR; TCRdb's version includes in-frame clones alone and lacks a portion of them. The sample holds approximately 300,000 clones, roughly 11% seen once. A heparinised blood draw that averaged roughly 110 mL was obtained once from each donor. Based on CD45RO/CCR7/CD25/CD127/CD95/CD27, CD4+ regulatory, stem cell-like memory, naive and central memory cells were sorted. Study-wide results and caveats: Type 1 diabetes patients had TCRB CDR3s that were shorter (moderately but significantly so) in all four CD4+ subsets.

The sequencing sample was made of naive CD4+ T cells from blood. This sequence was found in a woman aged 25 to 39 in good health. The chain carries TRBV7-2 and TRBJ2-1; perhaps TRBD2 as D (6 bases). CDR3 residues: CASSYSRRGNNEQFF. The CDR3 DNA reads TGTGCCAGCAGCTATAGCCGGAGGGGTAACAATGAGCAGTTCTTC.